This is a list of T cell receptor beta chains from one sample in a study of T-cell reconstitution after alpha-beta-depleted transplantation in children. TCRdb re-analysed the PCR reads in MiXCR, keeping a single row per CDR3 protein. The sample has 550,000 to 600,000 distinct CDR3 sequences, roughly 23% seen once. Sequenced material: PBMCs, mostly from graft donor cells, taken 360 days after TCRalphabeta/CD19-depleted stem cell transplant. These receptors were taken from a boy under three years old who had a stem cell transplant for acute myeloid leukemia, so the T cells may come from the graft donor. The CDR3 runs from the conserved cysteine through the conserved F or W. Fields, in order: J gene, V gene, clone size, D gene, CDR3 protein, CDR3 DNA. The D gene is left open where the match is weak. Clone size is not always given. Where it is, it says once, few, many or a class for expanded clones.

J gene: TRBJ2-1
V gene: TRBV19
clone size: few
D gene: -
CDR3 protein: CASSFVRGVVRNEQFF
CDR3 DNA: TGTGCCAGTAGTTTTGTTAGGGGGGTCGTGCGCAATGAGCAGTTCTTC

J gene: TRBJ2-7
V gene: TRBV12-3/TRBV12-4
clone size: -
D gene: -
CDR3 protein: CASSGTSTYEQYF
CDR3 DNA: TGTGCCAGCAGTGGGACATCCACCTACGAGCAGTACTTC

J gene: TRBJ2-1
V gene: TRBV20-1
clone size: many
D gene: -
CDR3 protein: CSGTRINEQFF
CDR3 DNA: TGCAGTGGAACTAGGATCAATGAGCAGTTCTTC

J gene: TRBJ2-4
V gene: TRBV29-1
clone size: many
D gene: TRBD1
CDR3 protein: CSVLTGDSIQYF
CDR3 DNA: TGCAGCGTCCTGACAGGGGATAGCATTCAGTACTTC

J gene: TRBJ2-3
V gene: TRBV18
clone size: few
D gene: -
CDR3 protein: CASSPVAGTTDTQYF
CDR3 DNA: TGTGCCAGCTCACCAGTGGCAGGGACGACAGATACGCAGTATTTT

J gene: TRBJ2-1
V gene: TRBV7-8
clone size: few
D gene: -
CDR3 protein: CASSFGGVYNEQFF
CDR3 DNA: TGTGCCAGCAGCTTTGGGGGAGTATACAATGAGCAGTTCTTC

J gene: TRBJ2-7
V gene: TRBV10-3
clone size: -
D gene: TRBD1
CDR3 protein: CAISAGTGVHEQYF
CDR3 DNA: TGTGCCATCAGTGCCGGGACAGGGGTCCACGAGCAGTACTTC

J gene: TRBJ2-1
V gene: TRBV6-2/TRBV6-3
clone size: few
D gene: TRBD1
CDR3 protein: CASRPPADRGNEQFF
CDR3 DNA: TGTGCCAGCAGGCCCCCGGCGGACAGGGGCAATGAGCAGTTCTTC

J gene: TRBJ2-5
V gene: TRBV7-2
clone size: -
D gene: TRBD2
CDR3 protein: CASSLGTSRETQYF
CDR3 DNA: TGTGCCAGCAGCCTCGGGACTAGCAGAGAGACCCAGTACTTC

J gene: TRBJ2-3
V gene: TRBV6-4
clone size: many
D gene: -
CDR3 protein: CATGAGGPQYF
CDR3 DNA: TGTGCCACAGGGGCCGGGGGGCCGCAGTATTTT

J gene: TRBJ1-2
V gene: TRBV20-1
clone size: few
D gene: TRBD1
CDR3 protein: CSARMDRGPYGYTF
CDR3 DNA: TGCAGTGCTAGAATGGACAGGGGGCCCTATGGCTACACCTTC

J gene: TRBJ2-7
V gene: TRBV6-1
clone size: -
D gene: -
CDR3 protein: CARMRGYEQYF
CDR3 DNA: TGTGCCAGGATGAGAGGCTACGAGCAGTACTTC

J gene: TRBJ2-1
V gene: TRBV2
clone size: -
D gene: TRBD1
CDR3 protein: CASSVGTAYNEQFF
CDR3 DNA: TGTGCCAGCAGTGTAGGGACAGCCTACAATGAGCAGTTCTTC

J gene: TRBJ2-1
V gene: TRBV7-8
clone size: many
D gene: TRBD2
CDR3 protein: CASSLRVTSGGDEQFF
CDR3 DNA: TGTGCCAGCAGCTTAAGGGTGACTAGCGGGGGCGATGAGCAGTTCTTC

J gene: TRBJ2-5
V gene: TRBV12-3/TRBV12-4
clone size: -
D gene: -
CDR3 protein: CASSFSRRGETQYF
CDR3 DNA: TGTGCCAGCAGTTTCTCACGCCGGGGGGAGACCCAGTACTTC

J gene: TRBJ1-3
V gene: TRBV28
clone size: many
D gene: TRBD1
CDR3 protein: CASSPQGVAGNTIYF
CDR3 DNA: TGTGCCAGCAGTCCACAGGGGGTTGCTGGAAACACCATATATTTT

J gene: TRBJ1-2
V gene: TRBV12-3/TRBV12-4
clone size: few
D gene: TRBD1
CDR3 protein: CASSSRGPDYGYTF
CDR3 DNA: TGTGCCAGCAGTTCTAGGGGGCCAGACTATGGCTACACCTTC

J gene: TRBJ2-3
V gene: TRBV20-1
clone size: many
D gene: -
CDR3 protein: CSANPPSTDTQYF
CDR3 DNA: TGCAGTGCTAACCCGCCTAGCACAGATACGCAGTATTTT

J gene: TRBJ1-1
V gene: TRBV10-3
clone size: once
D gene: -
CDR3 protein: CAISPRDKNTEAFF
CDR3 DNA: TGTGCCATCAGTCCCCGGGACAAGAACACTGAAGCTTTCTTT

J gene: TRBJ2-5
V gene: TRBV15
clone size: once
D gene: -
CDR3 protein: CATSRDRGLETQYF
CDR3 DNA: TGTGCCACCAGCAGAGATCGGGGGTTGGAGACCCAGTACTTC

J gene: TRBJ1-3
V gene: TRBV9
clone size: many
D gene: -
CDR3 protein: CASSVTTNSGNTIYF
CDR3 DNA: TGTGCCAGCAGCGTTACGACAAACTCTGGAAACACCATATATTTT

J gene: TRBJ2-7
V gene: TRBV29-1
clone size: many
D gene: TRBD1
CDR3 protein: CSAGEGQDIEQYF
CDR3 DNA: TGCAGCGCCGGCGAGGGACAGGATATCGAGCAGTACTTC

J gene: TRBJ2-2
V gene: TRBV20-1
clone size: few
D gene: -
CDR3 protein: CSASPSVGPGELFF
CDR3 DNA: TGCAGTGCTAGCCCTAGCGTGGGACCGGGGGAGCTGTTTTTT

J gene: TRBJ1-3
V gene: TRBV7-9
clone size: many
D gene: -
CDR3 protein: CASSLFDPWAGNTIYF
CDR3 DNA: TGTGCCAGCAGCTTATTCGACCCATGGGCTGGAAACACCATATATTTT

J gene: TRBJ1-1
V gene: TRBV12-3/TRBV12-4
clone size: many
D gene: -
CDR3 protein: CASSDTEAFF
CDR3 DNA: TGTGCCAGCAGCGACACTGAAGCTTTCTTT

J gene: TRBJ2-4
V gene: TRBV12-3/TRBV12-4
clone size: many
D gene: TRBD1
CDR3 protein: CASSLGQGLAKNIQYF
CDR3 DNA: TGTGCCAGCAGTTTGGGACAGGGACTAGCCAAAAACATTCAGTACTTC

J gene: TRBJ2-3
V gene: TRBV12-1
clone size: -
D gene: -
CDR3 protein: CASSPQGGLATDTQYF
CDR3 DNA: TGTGCCAGCAGCCCCCAAGGAGGACTAGCGACAGATACGCAGTATTTT

J gene: TRBJ1-2
V gene: TRBV29-1
clone size: many
D gene: TRBD1
CDR3 protein: CSVEDPGGRGYGYTF
CDR3 DNA: TGCAGCGTTGAAGATCCAGGGGGCAGAGGTTATGGCTACACCTTC

J gene: TRBJ2-1
V gene: TRBV10-3
clone size: -
D gene: TRBD1
CDR3 protein: CAISDQGQGYEQFF
CDR3 DNA: TGTGCCATCAGTGACCAGGGACAGGGTTATGAGCAGTTCTTC

J gene: TRBJ2-6
V gene: TRBV12-3/TRBV12-4
clone size: many
D gene: -
CDR3 protein: CASSSPPGRSSGANVLTF
CDR3 DNA: TGTGCCAGCAGCTCACCCCCTGGACGGTCCTCTGGGGCCAACGTCCTGACTTTC

J gene: TRBJ2-4
V gene: TRBV6-5
clone size: -
D gene: TRBD1
CDR3 protein: CASSYGTGKNIQYF
CDR3 DNA: TGTGCCAGCAGTTACGGGACAGGGAAAAACATTCAGTACTTC

J gene: TRBJ1-4
V gene: TRBV12-3/TRBV12-4
clone size: few
D gene: -
CDR3 protein: CASRPPHGGTTNEKLFF
CDR3 DNA: TGTGCCAGCAGACCACCCCACGGGGGGACCACTAATGAAAAACTGTTTTTT

J gene: TRBJ2-1
V gene: TRBV10-3
clone size: -
D gene: TRBD2
CDR3 protein: CAIKGSSGDPSYNEQFF
CDR3 DNA: TGTGCCATCAAAGGGTCTAGCGGGGATCCCTCCTACAATGAGCAGTTCTTC